This T cell receptor beta chain comes out of a study of control samples from healthy donors and cancer patients. Some clones are missing from TCRdb's copy, which holds only in-frame ones; the method was immunoSEQ multiplex PCR. Here the sample spans fewer than 200,000 clones, around 94% being singletons. Sample: PBMCs. This clonotype was obtained from a man aged 55 to 70 with colorectal cancer.

The CDR3 sequence: CAWSVRWGYGYTF. The DNA of the CDR3 is TGTGCCTGGAGTGTACGTTGGGGGTATGGCTACACCTTC. The chain is built from TRBV30 and TRBJ1-2; D may be TRBD1 (5 bases). The CDR3 totals 13 residues. Germline V gene sequence: CDR1 GTSNPN, CDR2 SVGIG (reference sequence). Trimming stripped 0 bases from V and 5 bases from J, with 10 bases between. The complete variable domain, with remaining parts taken from reference TRBV30 and TRBJ1-2, reads SQTIHQWPATLVQPVGSPLSLECTVEGTSNPNLYWYRQAAGRGLQLLFYSVGIGQISSEVPQNLSASRPQDRQFILSSKKLLLSDSGFYLCAWSVRWGYGYTFGSGTRLTVV.